Given below is one T cell receptor (beta chain) in context. Its antigen remains undetermined. Per-base quality was not reported, and no clone a single base away is much larger than it. The sample is drawn from a study of circulating tumor DNA in untreated peripheral T-cell lymphoma (dated by TCRdb to the early 2020s). General study outcomes and caveats: Tumor-specific clonotypes were found in 75% to 80% of patients, coming from roughly 88% of baseline tissues and around 67% of baseline serum samples.

Libraries were built with the immunoSEQ multiplex PCR assay. Entries here come from immuneACCESS through TCRdb and include only in-frame sequences with V and J called. Some clones fail to appear in such tables; in the studies checked, an unresolved V gene covers under half of the shortfall, and the cause of the remainder is unknown. The sample records about 2,200 clones, roughly two thirds of which are singletons. The ten largest clones capture 50% to 70% of the sample. Baseline tumor tissue collected before treatment was sequenced to identify tumor-specific TCR clonotypes. In a trial, the study monitored patients with peripheral T-cell lymphoma who were getting frontline treatment by applying next-generation sequencing to their T-cell receptor sequences. Sequenced sample: tumor tissue. The TCR comes from a human donor with peripheral T-cell lymphoma.

The DNA reads as follows: TGTGCCAGCAGCCCCAGGGTAGCGGACGGACGGGAGACCCAGTACTTC. Its translation reads: CASSPRVADGRETQYF. The chain is encoded by TRBV11-3 joined to TRBJ2-5, and the D gene may be TRBD2, 6 bases matching. CDR1 is given as SGHNT and CDR2 as YENEEA, both from the germline V gene. The CDR3 runs 16 amino acids, cysteine and phenylalanine included. Only the CDR3 part of the read is kept: 48 bases, read in frame from the first base. V lost 5 bases and J lost 5 bases; the stretch between them is 21 bases long.